One sample yielded the 27 T cell receptor beta chains listed below, sequenced in a study of cytomegalovirus exposure and HLA in healthy donors. Repertoires were generated with immunoSEQ multiplex PCR, while TCRdb's copy carries only in-frame clones and drops some. In the table there are about 160,000 clones, roughly nine tenths of which are singletons. Sequenced: PBMCs. Every receptor here comes from a man in his late teens or twenties in good health and CMV-seropositive.

J is TRBJ2-3 and V is TRBV27, with 8 nucleotides matching TRBD1. The germline V gene has CDR1 MNHEY and CDR2 SMNVEV (reference sequence). CDR3 size: 17 residues. V gave up 3 bases and J gave up 0 bases; unmatched junction bases: 8. CDR3 sequence: CASSFRGLGYSTDTQYF. CDR3 coding DNA: TGTGCCAGCAGTTTCAGGGGGCTTGGCTATAGCACAGATACGCAGTATTTT.

The rearrangement joins TRBV7-3 to TRBJ2-1; maybe TRBD2 (5 bases). Deletions cut 5 bases from V and 5 bases from J, with 16 bases between. The V gene's germline CDR1 is SGHTA and CDR2 FQGTGA. CDR3 size: 15 residues. CDR3 in amino acids: CASSLKDSPHNEQFF. DNA for the CDR3: TGTGCCAGCAGCCTGAAGGACTCCCCCCACAATGAGCAGTTCTTC. Looking up the rest from reference TRBV7-3 and TRBJ2-1 gives the full variable domain: GAGVSQTPSNKVTEKGKYVELRCDPISGHTALYWYRQSLGQGPEFLIYFQGTGAADDSGLPNDRFFAVRPEGSVSTLKIQRTERGDSAVYLCASSLKDSPHNEQFFGPGTRLTVL.

The chain couples TRBV9 to TRBJ1-2; the match to TRBD1 covers 8 bases. Germline V lookup: CDR1 SGDLS, CDR2 YYNGEE. The CDR3 sequence is 17 residues long. Trimming cost V 4 bases and J 1 base; bases outside gene matches: 12. The CDR3, as DNA: TGTGCCAGCAGCAGCGACGTCAGGGGGCCCGATAACTATGGCTACACCTTC. Protein product: CASSSDVRGPDNYGYTF.

The chain combines TRBV11-3 with TRBJ2-5; a possible D gene is TRBD2 (5 bases). Trimming pared 5 bases from V and 4 bases from J, leaving 17 bases between. Germline CDR1 is SGHNT and CDR2 is YENEEA. The length of the CDR3 is 15 residues. CDR3 DNA sequence: TGTGCCAGCAGCCGCGGGTCCACCAACCGAGAGACCCAGTACTTC. Its protein is CASSRGSTNRETQYF.

The chain carries TRBV5-1 and TRBJ2-7; D is uncertain. Trimming removed 0 bases from V and 3 bases from J, with 4 bases in between. The germline V gene has CDR1 SGHRS and CDR2 YFSETQ. The CDR3 runs to 12 residues. The CDR3 DNA is TGCGCCAGCAGCTTGGGAGGCTACGAGCAGTACTTC. Translating gives CASSLGGYEQYF.

The CDR3 protein is CASSQGTSGRETQYF. The CDR3 nucleotides are TGTGCCAGCAGCCAAGGGACTAGCGGGAGAGAGACCCAGTACTTC. The V call is TRBV14, the J call TRBJ2-5; 13 bases match TRBD2. The CDR3 is 15 amino acids. J was trimmed by 4 bases and V by 1 base; bases with no gene match: 0. Per germline, CDR1 SGHDN and CDR2 FVKESK.

For the CDR3, the DNA is TGTGCCAGCAGCGTAGCGGGGGTTAATCAGCCCCAGCATTTT. It specifies CASSVAGVNQPQHF. This rearrangement joins TRBV9 to TRBJ1-5, with a possible D match to TRBD1 (5 bases). Trimming removed 0 bases from V and 4 bases from J, with 8 bases in between. Germline CDR1 SGDLS, CDR2 YYNGEE. The CDR3 extends over 14 amino acids.

The chain combines TRBV2 with TRBJ2-5; D is perhaps TRBD2 (7 bases). The CDR3 has 15 residues. V shed 5 bases and J shed 2 bases, with 15 bases lying between them. Per germline, CDR1 SNHLY and CDR2 FYNNEI. The CDR3 nucleotides are TGTGCCAGCAGTACAGGGACTATGGTACAAGAGACCCAGTACTTC. Translating it yields CASSTGTMVQETQYF.

CDR3 protein: CASSLQNYGYTF. The CDR3 region has the DNA TGTGCCAGCAGCTTACAAAACTATGGCTACACCTTC. The chain has TRBV5-6 and TRBJ1-2; D ambiguous. Germline V gene data show CDR1 as SGHDT and CDR2 as YYEEEE. V was trimmed by 2 bases and J by 2 bases, leaving 4 bases between them. The CDR3 runs to 12 residues.

V usage is TRBV6-1 and J usage is TRBJ2-3; TRBD1 agrees at 7 bases. CDR1 is MNHNS, CDR2 SASEGT, per germline. The V gene end was trimmed by 6 bases and the J gene end by 2 bases; junction bases not matched to a gene: 8. There are 15 residues in the CDR3. As DNA, the CDR3 is TGTGCCAGCAGAGAAAACAGGGGCCTCACAGATACGCAGTATTTT. It yields the protein CASRENRGLTDTQYF.

The chain is built from TRBV7-3 and TRBJ2-3, with 7 bases lining up with TRBD2. From germline, CDR1 is SGHTA and CDR2 FQGTGA. Germline trimming cut 3 bases from V and 4 bases from J; bases unmatched to any gene: 4. This CDR3 has 14 residues. The DNA for the CDR3 is TGTGCCAGCAGCTTGGGAGGGGTCCCAGATACGCAGTATTTT. It codes for CASSLGGVPDTQYF.

V gene TRBV18 combines with J gene TRBJ1-1, with TRBD1 matching over 7 bases. Germline CDR1 and CDR2: KGHSH and LQKENI. Trimming at V came to 1 base and at J to 6 bases, leaving 5 bases not matched to a gene. The CDR3 is made up of 14 amino acids. DNA of the CDR3: TGTGCCAGCTCACCACGACAGGGAAGCTCTGAAGCTTTCTTT. It codes for CASSPRQGSSEAFF.

CDR3 coding DNA: TGTGCCAGCTCACCACAGGGGGGGGACATTCAGTACTTC. Its protein is CASSPQGGDIQYF. The V gene is TRBV18, the J gene TRBJ2-4; D is possibly TRBD2 (7 bases). Trimming stripped 1 base from V and 8 bases from J, with 9 bases between. The CDR3 length is 13 residues. Germline CDR1 is KGHSH and CDR2 is LQKENI.

The chain joins TRBV29-1 to TRBJ2-1, with TRBD2 as a possible D gene (6 bases). The CDR3 extends over 13 amino acids. In germline, CDR1 is SQVTM, CDR2 ANQGSEA. Trimming took 3 bases from V and 5 from J, leaving 11 bases between them. In DNA form, the CDR3 reads TGCAGCGTTGAGGGAGGATCCCACAATGAGCAGTTCTTC. This gives the protein CSVEGGSHNEQFF.

The genes are TRBV27 and TRBJ1-1; 7 nucleotides align to TRBD1. This CDR3 is 14 amino acids long. CDR1 is MNHEY and CDR2 is SMNVEV in the germline V gene (reference sequence). Germline trimming cut 7 bases from V and 3 bases from J; bases unmatched to any gene: 8. CDR3 DNA: TGTGCCAGCAACAGGGGCGATGGGTACACTGAAGCTTTCTTT. Amino acid sequence: CASNRGDGYTEAFF.

The J gene is TRBJ2-3, the V gene TRBV25-1; TRBD2 matches 10 bases. Germline trimming cut 3 bases from V and 3 bases from J; bases unmatched to any gene: 6. CDR1 MGHDK and CDR2 SYGVNS come from the germline V gene. The CDR3 runs to 16 residues. CDR3 sequence (DNA): TGTGCCAGCAGTGACCTATCGACTAGCGGGACAGATACGCAGTATTTT. Protein sequence: CASSDLSTSGTDTQYF.

The chain uses TRBV18 and TRBJ2-7; D possibly corresponds to TRBD1 (5 bases). The germline CDR1 and CDR2 sequences are KGHSH and LQKENI. The CDR3 sequence is 14 residues long. V was trimmed by 5 bases and J by 3 bases, leaving 14 bases between them. This CDR3 reads CASSATVAYYEQYF. In nucleotides, the CDR3 is TGTGCCAGCTCAGCGACAGTGGCCTACTACGAGCAGTACTTC.

The chain uses TRBV11-2 and TRBJ2-7; TRBD2 matches at 15 bases. Germline-derived CDR1 and CDR2 are SGHAT and FQNNGV. The CDR3 runs 16 residues. J lost 3 bases, V lost 7 bases, and 7 bases had no gene match. CDR3 bases: TGTGCCAGCACCTGGACTAGCGGGAGGGTCGTCTACGAGCAGTACTTC. This codes for CASTWTSGRVVYEQYF.

V usage is TRBV27 and J usage is TRBJ2-1; 8 bases fit TRBD2. This CDR3 is built from 16 residues. Germline V gene data show CDR1 as MNHEY and CDR2 as SMNVEV (reference sequence). The junction had 9 bases not matched to a gene; V was cut back by 6 bases and J by 2 bases. CDR3 residues: CASSSRAGETYNEQFF. The CDR3 DNA reads TGTGCCAGCAGCTCCCGAGCGGGAGAGACCTACAATGAGCAGTTCTTC.

The chain employs TRBV4-1 and TRBJ2-5; 12 positions agree with TRBD2. CDR3 length: 17 amino acids. The V gene's germline CDR1 is MGHRA and CDR2 YSYEKL. Trimming took 3 bases from V and 0 from J; bases not matched to a gene: 5. Here the CDR3 reads CASSHRLAGEYQETQYF. DNA for the CDR3: TGCGCCAGCAGCCACCGACTAGCGGGAGAGTACCAAGAGACCCAGTACTTC.

J is TRBJ2-5 and V is TRBV18; 14 nucleotides agree with TRBD2. Germline lookup yields CDR1 KGHSH and CDR2 LQKENI. The CDR3 length is 15 residues. Unmatched junction bases numbered 3, after V lost 5 bases and J lost 4 bases. CDR3 bases: TGTGCCAGCTCAAGACTAGCGGGAGGGCGAGAGACCCAGTACTTC. This codes for CASSRLAGGRETQYF.

The V and J genes are TRBV19 and TRBJ2-7; 10 bases align to TRBD1. The germline gives CDR1 LNHDA, CDR2 SQIVND (reference sequence). The CDR3 spans 15 residues. The V segment lost 5 bases and the J segment 3 bases; nucleotides outside the gene matches: 7. CDR3 protein: CASSLTGTGDYEQYF. The CDR3 coding sequence is TGTGCCAGTAGTCTGACCGGGACAGGGGACTACGAGCAGTACTTC.

The chain links TRBV30 to TRBJ2-5, with no clear D. The J call may be wrong; the DNA end is better matched by TRBJ2-7. CDR1 is GTSNPN and CDR2 is SVGIG in the germline V gene (reference sequence). The CDR3 length is 11 residues. The CDR3 sequence: CAWSINHEQYF. In DNA, the CDR3 is TGTGCCTGGAGTATCAACCACGAGCAGTACTTC.

This CDR3 is CSVSEGTAGNTIYF. The CDR3 nucleotides are TGCAGCGTTTCCGAGGGAACCGCTGGAAACACCATATATTTT. The chain has TRBV29-1 and TRBJ1-3, with D uncertain. Germline V lookup: CDR1 SQVTM, CDR2 ANQGSEA. V lost 5 bases to trimming and J lost 2 bases, with 13 bases between them. This CDR3 region has 14 residues.

The J gene is TRBJ2-3, the V gene TRBV19; TRBD2 matches at 8 bases. The CDR3 runs to 14 residues. CDR1 is LNHDA and CDR2 is SQIVND in the germline V gene (reference sequence). The trim removed 3 bases at V and 3 bases at J, leaving 2 bases unmatched. CDR3 coding DNA: TGTGCCAGTAGTATCGGGAGGGGTACAGATACGCAGTATTTT. This encodes CASSIGRGTDTQYF.

CDR3 nucleotide sequence: TGCGCCACCGCTGATGCAAGTTCGGGAGAGACCCAGTACTTC. It is translated as CATADASSGETQYF. The chain carries TRBV5-1 and TRBJ2-5, with D unresolved. The CDR3 covers 14 residues. V dropped 9 bases and J dropped 4 bases, with 19 bases sitting between them. CDR1 SGHRS and CDR2 YFSETQ come from the germline V gene.

The J gene is TRBJ2-3, the V gene TRBV4-1; TRBD2 is a possible D gene (6 bases). V lost 0 bases and J 4 bases, leaving 20 bases between the germline ends. Germline V lookup: CDR1 MGHRA, CDR2 YSYEKL. The CDR3 length is 18 residues. CDR3 sequence: CASSQDGVPGVRADTQYF. CDR3 bases: TGCGCCAGCAGCCAAGATGGGGTACCGGGAGTAAGGGCAGATACGCAGTATTTT.